Listed below are T cell receptor beta chains from one sample, sequenced in a study of chemoradiotherapy in HPV16-positive cancers. TCRdb's copy holds only in-frame clones and misses some; the assay was immunoSEQ multiplex PCR. Here the sample spans 9,500 to 15,000 clones, 78% being singletons. This specimen was acquired from a patient who underwent chemoradiotherapy. The receptors originated from a human donor with HPV-associated anogenital cancer. The CDR3 runs from the conserved cysteine through the conserved F or W. A D gene is named only where the DNA matches it firmly. Where a row states a size, it is once, few, many or the class of an expanded clone; other rows omit it.

j_gene: TRBJ1-3; abundance: few; d_gene: .; v_gene: TRBV7-2; CDR3aa: CASSSQPQAYGGNTIYF; CDR3nt: TGTGCCAGCAGCTCCCAACCACAGGCTTACGGAGGAAACACCATATATTTT
j_gene: TRBJ1-1; abundance: .; d_gene: .; v_gene: TRBV23-1; CDR3aa: CASKLRVDTEAFF; CDR3nt: TGCGCCAGCAAACTCAGGGTTGACACTGAAGCTTTCTTT
j_gene: TRBJ2-2; abundance: .; d_gene: .; v_gene: TRBV6-5; CDR3aa: CASSPRGQWELFF; CDR3nt: TGTGCCAGCAGCCCCCGCGGACAGTGGGAGCTGTTTTTT
j_gene: TRBJ2-3; abundance: .; d_gene: .; v_gene: TRBV7-9; CDR3aa: CASSSLVGDTQYF; CDR3nt: TGTGCCAGCAGCAGCCTAGTGGGGGATACGCAGTATTTT
j_gene: TRBJ2-3; abundance: .; d_gene: .; v_gene: TRBV7-9; CDR3aa: CAGSPRTDTQYF; CDR3nt: TGTGCCGGCAGCCCGCGCACAGATACGCAGTATTTT
j_gene: TRBJ1-1; abundance: .; d_gene: .; v_gene: TRBV6-6; CDR3aa: CASRMTALNTEAFF; CDR3nt: TGTGCCAGCAGAATGACGGCTTTGAACACTGAAGCTTTCTTT
j_gene: TRBJ1-2; abundance: .; d_gene: .; v_gene: TRBV25-1; CDR3aa: CASSFQGNYGYTF; CDR3nt: TGTGCCAGCAGTTTTCAGGGGAACTATGGCTACACCTTC
j_gene: TRBJ2-2; abundance: .; d_gene: TRBD1; v_gene: TRBV7-2; CDR3aa: CASSSTGAGTGELFF; CDR3nt: TGTGCCAGCAGCTCGACAGGGGCGGGGACCGGGGAGCTGTTTTTT
j_gene: TRBJ2-6; abundance: .; d_gene: TRBD1; v_gene: TRBV4-2; CDR3aa: CASSQDIRDRGTGANVLTF; CDR3nt: TGTGCCAGCAGCCAAGATATCCGGGACAGGGGAACTGGGGCCAACGTCCTGACTTTC
j_gene: TRBJ2-3; abundance: .; d_gene: TRBD2; v_gene: TRBV7-3; CDR3aa: CASSLTGSGGAYF; CDR3nt: TGTGCCAGCAGCTTAACCGGGAGCGGGGGGGCGTATTTT
j_gene: TRBJ2-7; abundance: once; d_gene: TRBD2; v_gene: TRBV7-9; CDR3aa: CASSPRAGGLSSYEQYF; CDR3nt: TGTGCCAGCAGCCCGCGGGCGGGGGGCTTAAGCTCCTACGAGCAGTACTTC
j_gene: TRBJ1-2; abundance: .; d_gene: .; v_gene: TRBV4-2; CDR3aa: CASSQRHGRDGYTF; CDR3nt: TGTGCCAGCAGCCAGCGACACGGCCGGGATGGCTACACCTTC
j_gene: TRBJ1-1; abundance: .; d_gene: .; v_gene: TRBV20-1; CDR3aa: CSAPDPREAFF; CDR3nt: TGCAGTGCCCCCGACCCCCGCGAAGCTTTCTTT
j_gene: TRBJ2-6; abundance: .; d_gene: .; v_gene: TRBV15; CDR3aa: CATSRAMDGPSGANVLTF; CDR3nt: TGTGCCACCAGCAGAGCTATGGACGGTCCCTCTGGGGCCAACGTCCTGACTTTC
j_gene: TRBJ1-1; abundance: .; d_gene: .; v_gene: TRBV5-6; CDR3aa: CASSLGGRMNTEAFF; CDR3nt: TGTGCCAGCAGCTTGGGGGGACGGATGAACACTGAAGCTTTCTTT
j_gene: TRBJ1-6; abundance: .; d_gene: .; v_gene: TRBV6-5; CDR3aa: CASSYGQAAYNSPLHF; CDR3nt: TGTGCCAGCAGTTACGGGCAGGCAGCCTATAATTCACCCCTCCACTTT
j_gene: TRBJ1-1; abundance: .; d_gene: .; v_gene: TRBV7-3; CDR3aa: CASSLTRDEGKAFF; CDR3nt: TGTGCCAGCAGCTTAACGAGGGACGAGGGGAAAGCTTTCTTT
j_gene: TRBJ1-1; abundance: .; d_gene: TRBD1; v_gene: TRBV2; CDR3aa: CASGPGGMTEAFF; CDR3nt: TGTGCCAGCGGACCAGGGGGAATGACTGAAGCTTTCTTT
j_gene: TRBJ2-3; abundance: .; d_gene: .; v_gene: TRBV7-2; CDR3aa: CASSPWTANTRLFTDTQYF; CDR3nt: TGTGCCAGCAGCCCCTGGACAGCTAATACCAGACTCTTCACAGATACGCAGTATTTT
j_gene: TRBJ1-1; abundance: .; d_gene: .; v_gene: TRBV19; CDR3aa: CASRTWNTEAFF; CDR3nt: TGTGCCAGTAGGACGTGGAACACTGAAGCTTTCTTT
j_gene: TRBJ1-2; abundance: .; d_gene: TRBD1; v_gene: TRBV25-1; CDR3aa: CASSGDRGYYGYTF; CDR3nt: TGTGCCAGCAGTGGGGACAGGGGTTACTATGGCTACACCTTC
j_gene: TRBJ1-2; abundance: .; d_gene: TRBD1; v_gene: TRBV29-1; CDR3aa: CSVEPGQGAYGYTF; CDR3nt: TGCAGCGTTGAACCCGGACAGGGGGCCTATGGCTACACCTTC
j_gene: TRBJ2-7; abundance: .; d_gene: .; v_gene: TRBV5-1; CDR3aa: CASSLVDEQYF; CDR3nt: TGCGCCAGCAGCTTGGTCGACGAGCAGTACTTC
j_gene: TRBJ2-4; abundance: .; d_gene: .; v_gene: TRBV7-9; CDR3aa: CASNNWGGVKNIQYF; CDR3nt: TGTGCCAGCAACAACTGGGGCGGAGTTAAAAACATTCAGTACTTC
j_gene: TRBJ1-2; abundance: .; d_gene: .; v_gene: TRBV7-9; CDR3aa: CASSLALAGDYYGYTF; CDR3nt: TGTGCCAGCAGCTTAGCGCTGGCAGGGGACTACTATGGCTACACCTTC
j_gene: TRBJ1-3; abundance: .; d_gene: .; v_gene: TRBV19; CDR3aa: CASSSRTRGNTIYF; CDR3nt: TGTGCCAGTAGTTCCCGGACTCGTGGAAACACCATATATTTT
j_gene: TRBJ1-3; abundance: .; d_gene: TRBD1; v_gene: TRBV2; CDR3aa: CASSARTGELYGNTIYF; CDR3nt: TGTGCCAGCAGTGCGCGGACAGGGGAGCTCTACGGAAACACCATATATTTT
j_gene: TRBJ1-5; abundance: few; d_gene: .; v_gene: TRBV5-1; CDR3aa: CASSPSGAGNQPQHF; CDR3nt: TGCGCCAGCAGCCCGTCTGGGGCGGGCAATCAGCCCCAGCATTTT
j_gene: TRBJ2-1; abundance: .; d_gene: TRBD2; v_gene: TRBV7-2; CDR3aa: CASSPPGGREQFF; CDR3nt: TGTGCCAGCAGCCCGCCGGGGGGGCGTGAGCAGTTCTTC
j_gene: TRBJ2-3; abundance: .; d_gene: .; v_gene: TRBV11-3; CDR3aa: CATRRWGDDTDTQYF; CDR3nt: TGTGCCACCCGCCGGTGGGGTGATGACACAGATACGCAGTATTTT
j_gene: TRBJ1-1; abundance: .; d_gene: .; v_gene: TRBV28; CDR3aa: CASSLSTEAFF; CDR3nt: TGTGCCAGCAGCCTAAGCACTGAAGCTTTCTTT
j_gene: TRBJ2-3; abundance: .; d_gene: TRBD2; v_gene: TRBV25-1; CDR3aa: CASSGRLAGSTDTQYF; CDR3nt: TGTGCCAGCAGTGGGAGACTAGCGGGGAGCACAGATACGCAGTATTTT
j_gene: TRBJ1-1; abundance: .; d_gene: .; v_gene: TRBV2; CDR3aa: CASRDPGGNTEAFF; CDR3nt: TGTGCCAGCCGCGACCCGGGCGGGAACACTGAAGCTTTCTTT
j_gene: TRBJ2-1; abundance: .; d_gene: TRBD2; v_gene: TRBV2; CDR3aa: CASIGTSGHNEQFF; CDR3nt: TGTGCCAGCATCGGGACTAGCGGACACAATGAGCAGTTCTTC
j_gene: TRBJ1-1; abundance: .; d_gene: .; v_gene: TRBV6-4; CDR3aa: CASSGVRGEAFF; CDR3nt: TGTGCCAGCAGTGGGGTAAGGGGTGAAGCTTTCTTT
j_gene: TRBJ2-1; abundance: .; d_gene: .; v_gene: TRBV15; CDR3aa: CATSRVRTVPNEQFF; CDR3nt: TGTGCCACCAGCAGAGTGAGGACAGTACCCAATGAGCAGTTCTTC
j_gene: TRBJ2-3; abundance: .; d_gene: TRBD1; v_gene: TRBV11-3; CDR3aa: CASSPRTGGLIRTDTQYF; CDR3nt: TGTGCCAGCAGCCCCCGGACAGGGGGATTAATTCGCACAGATACGCAGTATTTT
j_gene: TRBJ2-4; abundance: .; d_gene: .; v_gene: TRBV6-5; CDR3aa: CASSYLEGAKNIQYF; CDR3nt: TGTGCCAGCAGTTATCTAGAAGGAGCCAAAAACATTCAGTACTTC
j_gene: TRBJ1-2; abundance: once; d_gene: .; v_gene: TRBV5-4; CDR3aa: CASSLGSYGSAYGYTF; CDR3nt: TGTGCCAGCAGCTTGGGTTCGTACGGCAGTGCCTATGGCTACACCTTC
j_gene: TRBJ1-6; abundance: .; d_gene: TRBD1; v_gene: TRBV25-1; CDR3aa: CASSESNRGGSPLHF; CDR3nt: TGTGCCAGCAGTGAATCTAACAGGGGGGGCTCACCCCTCCACTTT
j_gene: TRBJ2-3; abundance: .; d_gene: .; v_gene: TRBV25-1; CDR3aa: CASSESRRTDTQYF; CDR3nt: TGTGCCAGCAGTGAATCTCGTCGCACAGATACGCAGTATTTT
j_gene: TRBJ2-2; abundance: .; d_gene: .; v_gene: TRBV11-2; CDR3aa: CASSLGVLRGNTGELFF; CDR3nt: TGTGCCAGCAGCTTAGGGGTCCTCCGAGGGAACACCGGGGAGCTGTTTTTT
j_gene: TRBJ1-4; abundance: .; d_gene: .; v_gene: TRBV5-3; CDR3aa: CARSLVGNGKLFF; CDR3nt: TGTGCCAGAAGCTTGGTCGGTAATGGAAAACTGTTTTTT
j_gene: TRBJ2-1; abundance: medium-sized; d_gene: TRBD2; v_gene: TRBV6-4; CDR3aa: CASSPSGTSYNEQFF; CDR3nt: TGTGCCAGCAGTCCGAGCGGGACCTCCTACAATGAGCAGTTCTTC
j_gene: TRBJ2-2; abundance: .; d_gene: TRBD1; v_gene: TRBV13; CDR3aa: CASSSGGVYGELFF; CDR3nt: TGTGCCAGCAGCTCAGGGGGCGTTTACGGGGAGCTGTTTTTT
j_gene: TRBJ1-1; abundance: .; d_gene: .; v_gene: TRBV30; CDR3aa: CAWSGDRFPVEAFF; CDR3nt: TGTGCCTGGAGTGGGGACCGGTTCCCGGTTGAAGCTTTCTTT